This note documents a single TCR beta chain sequence. This clonotype has at least ten counts. What this receptor recognizes is not known. No base-level quality is on record; no much larger clone is a single base apart. The data stem from a study of human T cells and chemical hapten exposure listed by TCRdb under 2021. Regarding the research as a whole: For sensitization, 2% DPC in acetone was applied to a roughly 2 cm by roughly 2 cm area of upper inner arm skin. Throughout the study period of about 22 weeks, patients also received therapeutic DPC doses to the scalp every week. Patch testing was performed on the upper back with Finn chambers containing 0.01% DPC, and the patch tests were scored after 6 days according to International Contact Dermatitis Research Group standards. Alopecia areata with under or over 50% scalp involvement, alopecia totalis and alopecia universalis were represented in the patient cohort, which was mostly female. Libraries were pooled for sequencing, and variation in per-sample TCR yields was attributed mainly to small differences in library volumes within the pool. This study followed changes in the peripheral blood TCR repertoire in vivo during primary and secondary sensitization of alopecia patients to the hapten diphenylcyclopropenone (DPC). Blood samples were taken from patients before sensitization (week 0) and at 2, 6 and about 24 weeks after DPC sensitization. Twenty-nine alopecia patients gave blood for TCR sequencing at one to four time points (pre-sensitization, 2, 6 and 24 weeks).

The full study reports these points: After repeated subsampling, changes were observed in the strength of the expansion versus patch-test correlation and in the threshold at which the correlation became significant. Expanded TCRs formed significantly more large CDR3 similarity clusters than pre-sensitization or healthy control sets, consistent with antigen-driven responses. The number of TCRs above 1 in 1000 frequency did not change with DPC sensitization; there was no evidence of global repertoire structure alterations. Alopecia, a presumed autoimmune disease, was present in all patients, so the immune response of the patients might differ from that of healthy individuals. A positive correlation was found between the number of PT1 expanded TCRs and patch test score, with significance reached at thresholds 8, 16 and 32 but not 4.

This specimen's time point label, per the study, means: patch test 2, 6 weeks after DPC sensitization. The treatment or condition label for this specimen denotes: therapeutic diphenylcyclopropenone sensitization with weekly scalp DPC. At every patch-test visit, the blood draw took place before the patch test was put on. Eligible patients were aged 18 to 70, diagnosed with alopecia, deemed suitable for DPC therapy, and excluded if pregnant. Total RNA was extracted from unfractionated whole blood collected in Tempus Blood RNA tubes. Receptors were amplified or captured by RACE. These reads were obtained on a NextSeq 500. Library preparation attached unique molecular identifiers to individual cDNA molecules for quantitative, reproducible TCR counting. Both TCR alpha and TCR beta chains were sequenced from each blood RNA sample. The published analysis was carried out like this. Samples had a median of roughly 91,000 TCRs, with a range from roughly 20,000 to 700,000. The Decombinator software suite was used to annotate the V, J and CDR3 of the TCR reads. Every sample was subsampled to the same number of TCRs (28,000) for the PS versus PT1 abundance plots. Expanded TCRs were defined as absent before sensitization and observed at least eight times at the 2-week time point. The public sequencing data were trimmed at Q25 with fastp and processed into clonotypes with MiXCR by TCRdb, which kept only in-frame beta chains. All rows with the same CDR3 protein become a single entry with the most common DNA and genes. What appears here as the V and J calls and clone size reflects TCRdb's work, not the paper's. This sample gives around 69,000 distinct CDR3 sequences in total; around 7.9% of them show up just once. The ten biggest clones cover about 3.5% of the sample.

The germline V gene (reference sequence) gives CDR1 as DFQATT and CDR2 as SNEGSKA. Spanning cysteine to phenylalanine, the CDR3 consists of 11 amino acids. Only the CDR3 portion is preserved as DNA: 33 bases, with reading frame beginning at the first base. Deletion took 3 bases off V and 7 bases off J, with a span of 9 bases between the germline ends. The receptor comes from a woman in her fifties or sixties with alopecia areata. Some clones in this sample may be carry-over from other donors' samples. The material sequenced was whole blood, taken in connection with sensitization to the hapten diphenylcyclopropenone (DPC). The sequence links TRBV20-1 to TRBJ1-2; too little of a D gene remains to name it. DNA sequence: TGCAGTGCTAGCCCCGGGTCTGGCTACACCTTC. Protein translation: CSASPGSGYTF.